Sequencing of this T cell receptor beta chain was carried out in a study of cytomegalovirus exposure and HLA in healthy donors. This cohort consisted of healthy bone marrow donors. Though nominally healthy at sampling, donors likely had unrecorded immune exposures. This CDR3 region has 20 residues. Germline V gene sequence: CDR1 LNHDA, CDR2 SQIVND (reference sequence). J lost 4 bases, V lost 4 bases, and 20 bases had no gene match. Whole-study results and caveats: Later analysis suggested most CMV-associated TCR beta chains were HLA-restricted. A previous analysis found most TCR beta V segments productive roughly 87% or roughly 30% of the time.

Researchers ran the PCR with 60 Vbeta and 13 Jbeta primers. The repertoire was sequenced with immunoSEQ multiplex PCR; TCRdb's copy has only in-frame clones and lacks some. Among 160,000 or so clones listed, more than 80% were seen once. As to this clone: Its target is unknown.

This sequence was found in a woman aged 50 to 60 in good health and CMV-seronegative. This chain joins TRBV19 and TRBJ2-1, with 9 positions matching TRBD2. The material sequenced was PBMCs. The CDR3 sequence: CASSTKQGTKGLAVYNEQFF. The CDR3 DNA is TGTGCCAGTAGTACCAAACAGGGGACTAAGGGACTAGCAGTGTACAATGAGCAGTTCTTC. The variable domain in full, completed from reference TRBV19 and TRBJ2-1, reads DGGITQSPKYLFRKEGQNVTLSCEQNLNHDAMYWYRQDPGQGLRLIYYSQIVNDFQKGDIAEGYSVSREKKESFPLTVTSAQKNPTAFYLCASSTKQGTKGLAVYNEQFFGPGTRLTVL.